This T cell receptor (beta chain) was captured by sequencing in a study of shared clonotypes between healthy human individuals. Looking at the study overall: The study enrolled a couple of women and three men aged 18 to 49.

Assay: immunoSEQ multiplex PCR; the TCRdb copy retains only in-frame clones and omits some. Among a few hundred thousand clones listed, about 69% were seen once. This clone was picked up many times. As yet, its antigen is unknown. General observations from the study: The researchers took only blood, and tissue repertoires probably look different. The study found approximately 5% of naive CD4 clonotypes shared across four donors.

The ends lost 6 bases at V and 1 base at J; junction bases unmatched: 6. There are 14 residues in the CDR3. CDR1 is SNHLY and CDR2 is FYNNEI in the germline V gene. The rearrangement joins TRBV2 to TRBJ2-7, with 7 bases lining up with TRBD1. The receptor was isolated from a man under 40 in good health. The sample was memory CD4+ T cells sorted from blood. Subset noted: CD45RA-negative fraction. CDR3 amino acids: CASSGTASSYEQYF. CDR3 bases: TGTGCCAGCAGCGGGACAGCGTCTTCCTACGAGCAGTACTTC.